This T cell receptor beta chain was obtained from a study of shared clonotypes between healthy human individuals. As for the study in general: The donors, two women and three men, were aged 18 to 49. Findings of the study overall: Richness estimates generally favored naive over memory subsets. Limitation of the genetic and exposure-history diversity represented came from the few donors. Naive CD4 clonotypes were shared across a handful of donors at roughly 4.6%.

This clone was seen once. The target antigen is unknown. Libraries were prepared by immunoSEQ multiplex PCR; TCRdb keeps only in-frame clonotypes and omits some of them. Of roughly 2.1 million clones listed, 90% to 95% are singletons. Naive CD8 cells were CD45RO-negative, positively selected for CCR7, excluding terminally differentiated effector memory CD45RA+ cells. Sequences were obtained from naive CD8+ T cells from PBMCs. The receptor's source is a young man in good health. Some clones in this sample may be carry-over from other donors' samples.

CDR3 sequence reads: CATSPTTTDTQYF. The CDR3, as DNA: TGTGCTACCTCACCTACCACCACAGATACGCAGTATTTT. The genes are TRBV6-5 and TRBJ2-3; D not certain. CDR3 size: 13 residues. From germline, CDR1 is MNHEY and CDR2 SVGAGI.